Listed here are 26 T cell receptor beta chains from one sample, sequenced in a study of PD-L1 blockade in urothelial cancer. The time point: peripheral blood 6 weeks after treatment start. The table came from immunoSEQ multiplex PCR; TCRdb's copy has only in-frame clones and leaves some out. The table has around 80,000 clones, approximately 90% seen once. This specimen was PBMCs, taken around atezolizumab (anti-PD-L1) treatment. Every receptor here comes from a woman of 80 years or more with urothelial cancer.

V gene TRBV27 combines with J gene TRBJ2-1, with D perhaps TRBD2 (5 bases). Germline loops: CDR1 MNHEY, CDR2 SMNVEV (reference sequence). V lost 4 bases to trimming and J lost 4 bases, with 14 bases between them. The CDR3 spans 15 residues. In DNA form, the CDR3 reads TGTGCCAGCAGTTCCGGGGAGAGAAGGTACAATGAGCAGTTCTTC. Translating it yields CASSSGERRYNEQFF.

The chain combines TRBV30 with TRBJ1-4; D remains unclear. Germline V CDR1 and CDR2: GTSNPN, SVGIG (reference sequence). The CDR3 is made up of 11 amino acids. V was cut by 2 bases and J by 9 bases, with 7 bases left in between. The CDR3 bases are TGTGCCTGGAGTCCCGAGAAAAAACTGTTTTTT. Protein sequence: CAWSPEKKLFF.

This chain links TRBV6-1 with TRBJ2-4, with 7 bases matching TRBD2. J gave up 5 bases and V 7 bases, and 11 bases lay outside the gene matches. This CDR3 is built from 15 residues. Germline V gene sequence: CDR1 MNHNS, CDR2 SASEGT. CDR3 loop: CASTLRGGPENIQYF. The CDR3 region has the DNA TGTGCCAGCACCCTCCGGGGAGGGCCGGAAAACATTCAGTACTTC.

Of note for this clone: Other DNA variants within this sample encode the same CDR3. J is TRBJ2-2 and V is TRBV27, with D perhaps matching TRBD2 (6 bases). The V end was cut by 5 bases, the J end by 1 base, with 8 bases between. CDR1 is MNHEY and CDR2 is SMNVEV in the germline V gene (reference sequence). There are 14 residues in the CDR3. Here the CDR3 reads CASSGTGNTGELFF. The CDR3 DNA sequence: TGTGCCAGCAGTGGGACTGGGAACACCGGGGAGCTGTTTTTT.

The chain couples TRBV27 to TRBJ2-6; possibly TRBD1 for D (6 bases). Trimming pared 6 bases from V and 0 bases from J, leaving 15 bases between. CDR3 length equals 17 residues. Germline V gene lookup returns CDR1 MNHEY and CDR2 SMNVEV (reference sequence). The CDR3 spells CASRPGQVISGANVLTF. CDR3 DNA: TGTGCCAGCAGGCCGGGACAAGTCATCTCTGGGGCCAACGTCCTGACTTTC.

The chain has TRBV19 and TRBJ2-7, with TRBD1 matching 8 bases. Germline V lookup: CDR1 LNHDA, CDR2 SQIVND (reference sequence). This CDR3 spans 15 amino acids. V lost 5 bases and J lost 6; bases outside the gene matches: 12. CDR3: CASSSGMGQAPEQYF. In DNA form, the CDR3 reads TGTGCCAGTAGTTCCGGAATGGGACAGGCCCCCGAGCAGTACTTC.

This chain connects TRBV9 to TRBJ2-3; 12 bases agree with TRBD1. V lost 2 bases, J lost 9 bases, and 7 bases stayed unmatched. Germline V CDR1 and CDR2: SGDLS, YYNGEE. The CDR3 is made up of 15 amino acids. For the CDR3, the DNA is TGTGCCAGCAGCGTTGGGGGACAGGGGGCTCAGACGCAGTATTTT. Encoded protein: CASSVGGQGAQTQYF. The full variable domain, its missing parts supplied by reference TRBV9 and TRBJ2-3, is DSGVTQTPKHLITATGQRVTLRCSPRSGDLSVYWYQQSLDQGLQFLIQYYNGEERAKGNILERFSAQQFPDLHSELNLSSLELGDSALYFCASSVGGQGAQTQYFGPGTRLTVL.

The V gene is TRBV7-6, the J gene TRBJ2-1; 12 nucleotides align to TRBD2. The germline V gene encodes CDR1 SGHVS and CDR2 FNYEAQ. CDR3 size: 18 residues. The trim removed 5 bases at V and 1 base at J, leaving 9 bases unmatched. The CDR3: CASSIRLAGVNSYNEQFF. CDR3 sequence (DNA): TGTGCCAGCAGCATCCGACTAGCGGGGGTTAATTCCTACAATGAGCAGTTCTTC.

This chain connects TRBV27 to TRBJ1-5, with 7 nucleotides matching TRBD1. CDR3 length equals 15 residues. Germline CDR1 and CDR2: MNHEY and SMNVEV (reference sequence). V lost 3 bases, J lost 9 bases, and 11 bases stayed unmatched. The CDR3 here is CASSFRGTEPPPQHF. CDR3 DNA sequence: TGTGCCAGCAGTTTTCGAGGGACAGAACCTCCGCCCCAGCATTTT.

A remark on this clone: The sample has other DNA sequences that encode this CDR3 too. The chain combines TRBV7-9 with TRBJ2-1; D not certain. The V end was cut by 1 base, the J end by 8 bases, with 9 bases between. Germline V gives CDR1 SEHNR, CDR2 FQNEAQ (reference sequence). The CDR3 sequence is 13 residues long. As DNA, the CDR3 is TGTGCCAGCAGCTTAGGGCTCCTCGATGAGCAGTTCTTC. Translation: CASSLGLLDEQFF.

V usage is TRBV5-5 and J usage is TRBJ1-3; D is uncertain. The CDR3 length is 14 residues. In germline, CDR1 is SGHKS, CDR2 YYEKEE (reference sequence). V dropped 3 bases and J dropped 4 bases, with 11 bases sitting between them. The CDR3 DNA reads TGTGCCAGCAGCTCACCGGTGCCGGGAAACACCATATATTTT. Its translation is CASSSPVPGNTIYF.

The V call is TRBV2, the J call TRBJ1-2, with a weak D call TRBD1 (6 bases). Germline CDR1 and CDR2: SNHLY and FYNNEI. V lost 6 bases to trimming and J lost 2 bases, with 10 bases between them. This CDR3 contains 13 residues. CDR3 coding DNA: TGTGCCAGCAGCCAGACAGGAAACTATGGCTACACCTTC. Translated: CASSQTGNYGYTF.

The V and J genes are TRBV6-5 and TRBJ2-1; 8 nucleotides agree with TRBD2. The length of the CDR3 is 14 residues. V gave up 6 bases and J gave up 10 bases; unmatched junction bases: 11. CDR1 and CDR2 (germline): MNHEY, SVGAGI. The CDR3 is CASSRGLTGGEQFF. The DNA for the CDR3 is TGTGCCAGCAGCCGCGGACTGACGGGAGGGGAGCAGTTCTTC.

This chain connects TRBV4-1 to TRBJ2-7; the D gene is possibly TRBD2 (6 bases). This CDR3 region has 15 residues. CDR1 MGHRA and CDR2 YSYEKL come from the germline V gene. V lost 1 base and J 2 bases, leaving 12 bases between the germline ends. The CDR3 here is CASSQGGLSTYEQYF. In nucleotides, the CDR3 is TGCGCCAGCAGCCAAGGGGGACTTTCTACCTACGAGCAGTACTTC.

V gene TRBV4-1 combines with J gene TRBJ1-2; 9 bases match TRBD1. CDR3 length equals 14 residues. Germline V gene data show CDR1 as MGHRA and CDR2 as YSYEKL. With 5 bases clipped from V and 3 bases from J, the junction kept 4 bases outside the gene matches. The CDR3 spells CASSSRQGDYGYTF. CDR3 in DNA: TGCGCCAGCAGCTCCCGACAGGGGGACTATGGCTACACCTTC.

This chain connects TRBV10-3 to TRBJ1-4, with 9 bases aligning to TRBD1. The CDR3 is made up of 16 amino acids. Germline trimming cut 3 bases from V and 12 bases from J; bases unmatched to any gene: 14. Germline CDR1 is ENHRY and CDR2 is SYGVKD. The CDR3 bases are TGTGCCATCAGTGAATATCCGGGACAGGGCATGGGAGAACTGTTTTTT. Protein sequence: CAISEYPGQGMGELFF.

The chain recombines TRBV29-1 with TRBJ2-1, with 7 bases matching TRBD2. CDR1 and CDR2 (germline): SQVTM, ANQGSEA. With 7 bases clipped from V and 7 bases from J, the junction kept 7 bases outside the gene matches. The CDR3 runs 12 residues. The CDR3 spells CSASRGGNEQFF. The CDR3 region has the DNA TGCAGCGCTTCGAGGGGAGGGAATGAGCAGTTCTTC.

The rearrangement uses TRBV28 and TRBJ2-7; 11 bases align to TRBD1. The germline V gene has CDR1 MDHEN and CDR2 SYDVKM. The ends lost 5 bases at V and 7 bases at J; junction bases unmatched: 10. The CDR3 spans 15 residues. CDR3 amino acids: CASSGTGQGAIEQYF. In DNA form, the CDR3 reads TGTGCCAGCAGTGGGACCGGACAGGGGGCTATTGAGCAGTACTTC.

The chain links TRBV18 to TRBJ1-5; TRBD1 matches 11 bases. This CDR3 is 17 amino acids long. Germline CDR1 is KGHSH and CDR2 is LQKENI. After removal of 6 bases from V and 6 bases from J, the junction contained 13 bases not matched to a gene. CDR3 region: CASSRTGGPTNGQPQHF. The CDR3 bases are TGTGCCAGCTCTCGGACAGGGGGCCCGACTAATGGTCAGCCCCAGCATTTT.

The chain joins TRBV5-4 to TRBJ1-2; D possibly corresponds to TRBD1 (5 bases). With 1 base removed from V and 0 bases from J, the gap between germline ends came to 7 bases. CDR3 length equals 14 residues. The germline V gene has CDR1 SGHNT and CDR2 YYREEE (reference sequence). The CDR3 sequence is CASSLRGANYGYTF. The DNA of the CDR3 is TGTGCCAGCAGCTTGAGGGGTGCTAACTATGGCTACACCTTC.

V gene TRBV5-1 combines with J gene TRBJ1-5; 7 positions match TRBD1. Germline V gives CDR1 SGHRS, CDR2 YFSETQ. This CDR3 contains 15 residues. J lost 3 bases, V lost 4 bases, and 7 bases had no gene match. In DNA, the CDR3 is TGCGCCAGCAGCCCGGGGGACAGACCCAATCAGCCCCAGCATTTT. Translating it yields CASSPGDRPNQPQHF.

The V and J genes are TRBV5-1 and TRBJ1-1, with D perhaps matching TRBD1 (5 bases). There are 14 residues in the CDR3. Trimming removed 0 bases at V and 1 base at J, with 7 bases between. Germline lookup yields CDR1 SGHRS and CDR2 YFSETQ. For the CDR3, the DNA is TGCGCCAGCAGCTTGGAGACAGCGAACACTGAAGCTTTCTTT. Translation: CASSLETANTEAFF.

The chain employs TRBV10-1 and TRBJ1-1, with a tentative D call TRBD1 (5 bases). The CDR3 extends over 12 amino acids. Deletions cut 6 bases from V and 4 bases from J, with 9 bases between. Germline V gene sequence: CDR1 WNHNN, CDR2 SYGVQD (reference sequence). This chain's CDR3 is CASSADTTEAFF. In DNA form, the CDR3 reads TGCGCCAGCAGCGCGGACACCACTGAAGCTTTCTTT.

CDR3 protein: CASSFGGSRRGEQFF. The CDR3 coding sequence is TGTGCCAGCAGCTTCGGCGGGAGTAGGCGGGGTGAGCAGTTCTTC. V usage is TRBV11-2 and J usage is TRBJ2-1; 7 nucleotides line up with TRBD2. The J segment lost 9 bases and the V segment lost 3 bases, leaving 11 bases of the junction unmatched. Germline V gives CDR1 SGHAT, CDR2 FQNNGV. The length of the CDR3 is 15 residues.

Concerning this clone: This specimen includes other DNA sequences encoding the same CDR3. The chain is built from TRBV10-1 and TRBJ2-3; 10 nucleotides agree with TRBD2. The CDR3 runs to 15 residues. The germline gives CDR1 WNHNN, CDR2 SYGVQD (reference sequence). J was trimmed by 0 bases and V by 5 bases; bases with no gene match: 2. The chain's CDR3 is CASSLTSGSTDTQYF. The CDR3 nucleotides are TGCGCCAGCAGTCTGACTAGCGGGAGCACAGATACGCAGTATTTT.

This chain uses TRBV20-1 with TRBJ2-1, with TRBD1 as a possible D gene (5 bases). The CDR3 has 11 residues. Germline assignment: CDR1 DFQATT and CDR2 SNEGSKA (reference sequence). V gave up 8 bases and J gave up 10 bases, with 15 bases separating them. Written as DNA, the CDR3 is TGCAGTCTAAACCAGGGATACGAGCAGTTCTTC. Amino acids: CSLNQGYEQFF.